This is a list of T cell receptor beta chains from one sample in a study of T cell repertoires in cytomegalovirus infection. TCRdb recomputed calls from the reads with MiXCR, one row per CDR3 protein. The table shows fewer than 550,000 distinct CDR3 sequences, with 31% occurring only once. Sequenced sample: PBMCs. The receptors were sampled from a human donor in good health (CMV status not recorded). Some clones in this sample may be carry-over from other donors' samples. Each CDR3 is given with its conserved first and last residue. A D gene is named only where the DNA matches it firmly. Clone size is not always given. Where it is, it says once, few, many or a class for expanded clones.

TRBJ1-5 | - | TRBV4-1 | TRBD1 | CASSHGTGGNQPQHF | TGCGCCAGCAGCCACGGGACAGGAGGCAATCAGCCCCAGCATTTT
TRBJ2-3 | few | TRBV27 | TRBD2 | CASSILAGADTQYF | TGTGCCAGCAGTATACTAGCGGGGGCAGATACGCAGTATTTT
TRBJ1-1 | many | TRBV19 | TRBD1 | CASSRGQSMNTEAFF | TGTGCCAGTAGTAGGGGACAGTCAATGAACACTGAAGCTTTCTTT
TRBJ2-1 | - | TRBV20-1 | TRBD2 | CSARDGGGIDEQFF | TGCAGTGCTAGGGATGGCGGGGGGATCGATGAGCAGTTCTTC
TRBJ2-5 | - | TRBV19 | TRBD2 | CASSGTSGGIQETQYF | TGTGCCAGTAGTGGAACTAGCGGGGGTATCCAAGAGACCCAGTACTTC
TRBJ1-5 | - | TRBV19 | TRBD1 | CASSLLGLLQGKGNQPQHF | TGTGCCAGTAGCCTCCTTGGACTTCTACAGGGGAAGGGCAATCAGCCCCAGCATTTT
TRBJ1-1 | - | TRBV6-1 | - | CASSEASQLNTEAFF | TGTGCCAGCAGTGAAGCGTCACAGCTGAACACTGAAGCTTTCTTT
TRBJ2-3 | many | TRBV10-3 | - | CAIRFSPSTDTQYF | TGTGCCATCAGATTCAGCCCTAGCACAGATACGCAGTATTTT
TRBJ1-2 | few | TRBV7-6 | TRBD1 | CASSSHGRDRGFRYTF | TGTGCCAGCAGCTCCCACGGGCGGGACAGGGGTTTTCGCTACACCTTC
TRBJ2-7 | - | TRBV11-2 | TRBD2 | CASSPTLVAGTYEQYF | TGTGCCAGCAGCCCGACATTGGTAGCGGGGACCTACGAGCAGTACTTC
TRBJ2-7 | few | TRBV6-2/TRBV6-3 | - | CASSRTAIYEQYF | TGTGCCAGCAGCAGGACAGCGATCTACGAGCAGTACTTC
TRBJ1-1 | many | TRBV7-8 | TRBD1 | CASSFPDRGNMGTEAFF | TGTGCCAGCAGCTTCCCGGACAGGGGGAATATGGGGACTGAAGCTTTCTTT
TRBJ2-3 | - | TRBV10-2 | TRBD2 | CAIAPLAGVRGDTQYF | TGCGCCATCGCCCCACTAGCGGGGGTCAGGGGGGATACGCAGTATTTT
TRBJ1-5 | - | TRBV20-1 | - | CSARDERNSNQPQHF | TGCAGTGCTAGAGATGAACGCAATAGCAATCAGCCCCAGCATTTT
TRBJ2-1 | few | TRBV7-9 | TRBD2 | CASSLAPGGGVLFSNEQFF | TGTGCCAGCAGCTTAGCGCCCGGGGGGGGAGTTCTCTTCTCGAATGAGCAGTTCTTC
TRBJ2-6 | - | TRBV27 | TRBD1 | CASSRTGGSGANVLTF | TGTGCCAGCAGCCGCACAGGGGGCTCTGGGGCCAACGTCCTGACTTTC
TRBJ1-1 | few | TRBV20-1 | - | CSARIRDTEAFF | TGCAGTGCTAGAATAAGAGACACTGAAGCTTTCTTT
TRBJ2-3 | - | TRBV2 | - | CASMVGGSPDTQYF | TGTGCCAGCATGGTGGGCGGATCCCCAGATACGCAGTATTTT
TRBJ1-2 | - | TRBV7-9 | TRBD1 | CASSHGDSGGGYTF | TGTGCCAGCAGCCATGGGGACAGCGGAGGGGGCTACACCTTC
TRBJ1-6 | many | TRBV7-6 | TRBD1 | CASSSTADRALSPLHF | TGTGCCAGCAGCTCCACTGCGGACAGGGCACTTTCGCCCCTCCACTTT
TRBJ2-7 | - | TRBV12-3/TRBV12-4 | - | CASSLSDVDHEQYF | TGTGCCAGCAGTCTATCGGACGTGGATCACGAGCAGTACTTC
TRBJ1-2 | - | TRBV20-1 | - | CTAREADGYTF | TGCACCGCGAGGGAGGCCGATGGCTACACCTTC
TRBJ2-2 | few | TRBV6-1 | TRBD2 | CASSAPAGGSNTGELFF | TGTGCCAGCAGTGCGCCAGCGGGGGGCTCGAACACCGGGGAGCTGTTTTTT
TRBJ2-1 | - | TRBV14 | TRBD2 | CASSPTSGGDYNEQFF | TGTGCCAGCAGCCCGACTAGCGGGGGGGACTACAATGAGCAGTTCTTC
TRBJ1-5 | few | TRBV10-3 | - | CAISDYSNQPQHF | TGTGCCATCAGTGACTACAGCAATCAGCCCCAGCATTTT
TRBJ2-7 | few | TRBV7-3 | - | CASSFDRSGSYEQYF | TGTGCCAGCAGCTTCGACAGATCCGGCTCCTACGAGCAGTACTTC
TRBJ2-5 | few | TRBV7-8 | - | CASSFGGRRETQYF | TGTGCCAGCAGCTTTGGGGGGCGGAGGGAGACCCAGTACTTC
TRBJ2-7 | - | TRBV6-2/TRBV6-3 | - | CASSYARGSYEQYF | TGTGCCAGCAGTTACGCCAGGGGATCCTACGAGCAGTACTTC